The next 16 T cell receptor beta chains were all read from a single sample in a study of OX40 agonist ivuxolimab in advanced cancers. TCRdb's copy holds only in-frame clones and misses some; the assay was immunoSEQ multiplex PCR. The repertoire has fewer than 70,000 clones, under 90% of them found once; the top ten carry 5% to 6.5%. The sequencing used CD4+ or CD8+ T cells sorted from blood, collected in a trial of the OX40 agonist ivuxolimab. The receptors stem from an adult with an advanced solid tumor such as melanoma, head and neck, liver or kidney cancer.

V gene TRBV5-1 combines with J gene TRBJ2-7, with D tentatively TRBD1 or TRBD2 (6 bases each). Trimming removed 4 bases at V and 6 bases at J, with 14 bases between. This CDR3 comprises 13 residues. Germline V gene data show CDR1 as SGHRS and CDR2 as YFSETQ. The CDR3 is CASSPRGVGEQYF. CDR3 DNA: TGCGCCAGCAGCCCAAGGGGGGTGGGCGAGCAGTACTTC.

This chain joins TRBV9 and TRBJ2-5; D is possibly TRBD2 (5 bases). The CDR3 runs to 12 residues. The V end lost 3 bases, the J end lost 5 bases, and 8 bases lay between the germline ends. CDR1 SGDLS and CDR2 YYNGEE come from the germline V gene. The CDR3 here is CASSGPSETQYF. The CDR3 DNA sequence: TGTGCCAGCAGCGGCCCTAGCGAGACCCAGTACTTC.

There are a few counts of this clone. CDR3 amino acids: CASSLGAGGDSGANVLTF. As DNA, the CDR3 is TGTGCCAGCAGCTTAGGGGCCGGGGGCGATTCTGGGGCCAACGTCCTGACTTTC. This chain uses TRBV7-9 with TRBJ2-6, with D possibly called TRBD1 or TRBD2 (6 bases each). The CDR3 runs 18 residues. Trimming took off 1 base at V and 1 base at J, with 14 bases between the two ends. CDR1 is SEHNR, CDR2 FQNEAQ, per germline (reference sequence).

Written as DNA, the CDR3 is TGTGCCAGCTCAGGGACAGGGGGATATGGCTACACCTTC. This translates into CASSGTGGYGYTF. This chain connects TRBV18 to TRBJ1-2; 11 bases map to TRBD1. CDR3 length: 13 residues. CDR1 KGHSH and CDR2 LQKENI come from the germline V gene. V lost 5 bases to trimming and J lost 5 bases; unmatched junction nucleotides: 1.

The chain uses TRBV6-5 and TRBJ2-5; TRBD1 matches 7 bases. The CDR3 extends over 14 amino acids. V lost 0 bases, J lost 3 bases, and 1 base stayed unmatched. Germline CDR1 is MNHEY and CDR2 is SVGAGI. The CDR3 spells CASSYSGTEETQYF. The CDR3 DNA sequence: TGTGCCAGCAGTTACTCCGGGACAGAAGAGACCCAGTACTTC.

DNA for the CDR3: TGTGCCAGCAGCGTGGGACAGGCCTACGAGCAGTACTTC. Protein sequence: CASSVGQAYEQYF. The chain employs TRBV7-8 and TRBJ2-7, with TRBD1 identical over 8 bases. CDR1 and CDR2 (germline): SGHVS, FQNEAQ. The CDR3 has 13 amino acids. The junction had 2 bases not matched to a gene; V was cut back by 5 bases and J by 2 bases.

This clone showed up just a few times. This chain links TRBV29-1 with TRBJ2-7, with D perhaps matching TRBD1 (6 bases). CDR3 length: 15 residues. Trimming took off 4 bases at V and 4 bases at J, with 20 bases between the two ends. CDR1 is SQVTM and CDR2 is ANQGSEA in the germline V gene. The CDR3 coding sequence is TGCAGCGTTGGAAGCCCCAGGACAGCCGGATACGAGCAGTACTTC. Its protein product is CSVGSPRTAGYEQYF.

Only one count was recorded for this clone. This chain links TRBV7-2 with TRBJ2-1, with a possible D match to TRBD2 (5 bases). The CDR3 spans 18 residues. Between the trimmed V and J ends, which lost 5 bases and 5 bases, there was a span of 25 bases. CDR1 is SGHTA and CDR2 is FQGNSA in the germline V gene. The CDR3 coding sequence is TGTGCCAGCAGCCCGCACCCCAATCCCGGACTTCTCCACAATGAGCAGTTCTTC. This encodes CASSPHPNPGLLHNEQFF.

The CDR3 region has the DNA TGCGCCAGCAGTGACGACAGGGCGGACTATGGCTACACCTTC. Its protein is CASSDDRADYGYTF. The genes are TRBV10-2 and TRBJ1-2, with 7 bases matching TRBD1. This CDR3 region has 14 residues. Germline V lookup: CDR1 WSHSY, CDR2 SAAADI. J gave up 3 bases and V 3 bases, and 4 bases lay outside the gene matches.

This chain links TRBV5-8 with TRBJ2-1, with 10 nucleotides matching TRBD2. V gave up 4 bases and J gave up 5 bases; unmatched junction bases: 6. Germline lookup yields CDR1 SGHTS and CDR2 YDEGEE. CDR3 length: 15 residues. The CDR3 nucleotides are TGTGCCAGCAGCCTCCCAGGACTAGCGGACAATGAGCAGTTCTTC. It codes for CASSLPGLADNEQFF. The full variable domain, completed using reference TRBV5-8 and TRBJ2-1, is EAGVTQSPTHLIKTRGQQATLRCSPISGHTSVYWYQQALGLGLQFLLWYDEGEERNRGNFPPRFSGRQFPNYSSELNVNALELEDSALYLCASSLPGLADNEQFFGPGTRLTVL.

The chain joins TRBV6-1 to TRBJ2-3; D unclear. CDR1 is MNHNS and CDR2 is SASEGT in the germline V gene. The germline V and J ends were trimmed by 4 bases and 4 bases, with 12 bases remaining between them. The CDR3 covers 14 residues. CDR3 nucleotides: TGTGCCAGCAGTGGACCAAAAGGAGCAGATACGCAGTATTTT. Its protein product is CASSGPKGADTQYF.

The V and J genes are TRBV19 and TRBJ2-6; 7 bases match TRBD2. Germline CDR1 is LNHDA and CDR2 is SQIVND (reference sequence). J gave up 0 bases and V 3 bases, and 8 bases lay outside the gene matches. CDR3 length: 18 residues. CDR3 bases: TGTGCCAGTAGTATCGGGGGGACCCAACCCTCTGGGGCCAACGTCCTGACTTTC. This translates into CASSIGGTQPSGANVLTF. The complete variable domain, with remaining parts taken from reference TRBV19 and TRBJ2-6, reads DGGITQSPKYLFRKEGQNVTLSCEQNLNHDAMYWYRQDPGQGLRLIYYSQIVNDFQKGDIAEGYSVSREKKESFPLTVTSAQKNPTAFYLCASSIGGTQPSGANVLTFGAGSRLTVL.

The chain has TRBV5-6 and TRBJ1-6, with D tentatively TRBD1 (5 bases). The germline V gene has CDR1 SGHDT and CDR2 YYEEEE. The CDR3 totals 17 residues. V was trimmed by 4 bases and J by 0 bases, leaving 14 bases between them. CDR3 nucleotide sequence: TGTGCCAGCAGCGAGGGACGAGCGGGCTCCTATAATTCACCCCTCCACTTT. Amino acids: CASSEGRAGSYNSPLHF.

The rearrangement joins TRBV5-1 to TRBJ2-7; possible D gene TRBD1, 6 bases. This CDR3 comprises 13 residues. V was pared by 5 bases and J by 4 bases, with 13 bases between. Germline CDR1 SGHRS, CDR2 YFSETQ. Written as DNA, the CDR3 is TGCGCCAGCAGACCGGACAGCCAGTACGAGCAGTACTTC. Its protein product is CASRPDSQYEQYF.

This sequence joins TRBV5-4 and TRBJ1-2; no firm D call. Deletions cut 0 bases from V and 6 bases from J, with 15 bases between. The CDR3 spans 15 residues. CDR1 and CDR2 (germline): SGHNT, YYREEE (reference sequence). The CDR3 DNA follows: TGTGCCAGCAGCTTGGTGCGGCCCCAAGCCCATGGCTACACCTTC. Its protein is CASSLVRPQAHGYTF.

This chain joins TRBV5-5 and TRBJ2-6; D unresolved. This CDR3 region has 15 residues. The germline V gene has CDR1 SGHKS and CDR2 YYEKEE (reference sequence). The ends were cut back, 0 bases at V and 2 bases at J, with 6 bases in the middle. CDR3 nucleotides: TGTGCCAGCAGCTTGGCAGAGACTGGGGCCAACGTCCTGACTTTC. Amino acids: CASSLAETGANVLTF. Supplemented by reference TRBV5-5 and TRBJ2-6, the full variable domain reads DAGVTQSPTHLIKTRGQQVTLRCSPISGHKSVSWYQQVLGQGPQFIFQYYEKEERGRGNFPDRFSARQFPNYSSELNVNALLLGDSALYLCASSLAETGANVLTFGAGSRLTVL.